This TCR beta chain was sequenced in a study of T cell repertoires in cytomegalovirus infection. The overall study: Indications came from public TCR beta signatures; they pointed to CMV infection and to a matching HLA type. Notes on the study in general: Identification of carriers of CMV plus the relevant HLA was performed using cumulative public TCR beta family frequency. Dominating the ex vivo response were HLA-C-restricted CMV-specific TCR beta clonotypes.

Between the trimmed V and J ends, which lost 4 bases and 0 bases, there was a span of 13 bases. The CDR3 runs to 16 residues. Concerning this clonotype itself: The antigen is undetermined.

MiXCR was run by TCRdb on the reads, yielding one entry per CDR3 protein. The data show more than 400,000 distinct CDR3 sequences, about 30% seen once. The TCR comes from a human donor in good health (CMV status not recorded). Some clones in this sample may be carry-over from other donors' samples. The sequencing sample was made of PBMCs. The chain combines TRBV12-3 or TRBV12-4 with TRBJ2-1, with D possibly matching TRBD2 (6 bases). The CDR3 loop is CASSSLGAGSYNEQFF. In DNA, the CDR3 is TGTGCCAGCAGTTCCCTTGGAGCGGGCTCCTACAATGAGCAGTTCTTC.